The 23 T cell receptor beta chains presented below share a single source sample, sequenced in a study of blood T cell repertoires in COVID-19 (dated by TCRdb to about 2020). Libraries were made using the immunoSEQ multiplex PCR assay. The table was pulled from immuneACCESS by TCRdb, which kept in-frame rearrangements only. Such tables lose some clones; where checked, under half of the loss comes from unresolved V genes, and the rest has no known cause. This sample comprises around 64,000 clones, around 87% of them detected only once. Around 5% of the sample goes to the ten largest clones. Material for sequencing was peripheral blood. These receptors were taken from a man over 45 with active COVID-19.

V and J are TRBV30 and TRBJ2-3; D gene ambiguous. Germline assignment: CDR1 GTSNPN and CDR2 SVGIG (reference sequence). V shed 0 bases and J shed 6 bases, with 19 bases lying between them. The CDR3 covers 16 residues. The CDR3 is CAWSVQVDIIRDTQYF. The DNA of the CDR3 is TGTGCCTGGAGTGTACAAGTTGACATTATTCGCGATACGCAGTATTTT.

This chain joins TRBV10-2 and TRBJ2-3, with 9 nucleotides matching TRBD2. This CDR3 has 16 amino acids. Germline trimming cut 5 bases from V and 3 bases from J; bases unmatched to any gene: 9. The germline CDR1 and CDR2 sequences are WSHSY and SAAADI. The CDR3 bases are TGCGCCAGCAGTCAACCCGTCAGCGGGAGGACAGATACGCAGTATTTT. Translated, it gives CASSQPVSGRTDTQYF.

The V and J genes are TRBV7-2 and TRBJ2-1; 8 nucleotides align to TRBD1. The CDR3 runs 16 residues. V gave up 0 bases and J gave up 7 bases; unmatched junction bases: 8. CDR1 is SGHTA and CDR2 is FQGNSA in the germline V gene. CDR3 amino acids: CASSLAARGRYNEQFF. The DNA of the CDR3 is TGTGCCAGCAGCTTAGCGGCCAGGGGGCGATATAATGAGCAGTTCTTC.

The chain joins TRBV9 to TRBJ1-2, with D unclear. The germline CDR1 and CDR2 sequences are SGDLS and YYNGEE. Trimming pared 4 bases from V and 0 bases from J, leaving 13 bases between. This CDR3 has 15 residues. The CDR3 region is CASSPYSDPNYGYTF. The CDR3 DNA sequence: TGTGCCAGCAGCCCGTACAGTGATCCTAACTATGGCTACACCTTC.

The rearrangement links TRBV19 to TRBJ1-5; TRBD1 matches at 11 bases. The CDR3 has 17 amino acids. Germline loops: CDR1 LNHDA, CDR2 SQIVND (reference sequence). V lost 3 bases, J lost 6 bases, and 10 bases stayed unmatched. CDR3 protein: CASSIMAGTGGFQPQHF. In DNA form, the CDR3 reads TGTGCCAGTAGTATCATGGCTGGGACAGGGGGATTTCAGCCCCAGCATTTT.

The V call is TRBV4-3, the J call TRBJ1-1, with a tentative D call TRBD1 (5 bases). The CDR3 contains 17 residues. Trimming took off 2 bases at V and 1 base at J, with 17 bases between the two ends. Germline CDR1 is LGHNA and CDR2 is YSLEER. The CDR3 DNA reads TGCGCCAGCAGCCAACCCCCCCAGACAGAAAAGAACACTGAAGCTTTCTTT. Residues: CASSQPPQTEKNTEAFF.

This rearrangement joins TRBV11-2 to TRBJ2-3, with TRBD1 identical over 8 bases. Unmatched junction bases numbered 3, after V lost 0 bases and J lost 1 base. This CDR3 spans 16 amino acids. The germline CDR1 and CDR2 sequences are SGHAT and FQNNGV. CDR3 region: CASSLDRDRRTDTQYF. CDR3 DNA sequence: TGTGCCAGCAGCTTAGATAGGGACAGGCGCACAGATACGCAGTATTTT.

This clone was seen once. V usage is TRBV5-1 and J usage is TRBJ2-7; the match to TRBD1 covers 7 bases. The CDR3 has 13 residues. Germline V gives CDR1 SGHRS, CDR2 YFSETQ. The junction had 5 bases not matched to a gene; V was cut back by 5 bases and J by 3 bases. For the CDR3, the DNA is TGCGCCAGCAGGGTTGGACAGGACTACGAGCAGTACTTC. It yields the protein CASRVGQDYEQYF.

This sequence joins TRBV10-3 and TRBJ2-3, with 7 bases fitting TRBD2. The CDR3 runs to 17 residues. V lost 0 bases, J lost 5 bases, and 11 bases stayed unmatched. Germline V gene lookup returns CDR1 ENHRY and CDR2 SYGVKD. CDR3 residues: CAISESVSGNVLDTQYF. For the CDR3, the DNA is TGTGCCATCAGTGAGTCTGTGAGCGGGAATGTACTAGATACGCAGTATTTT.

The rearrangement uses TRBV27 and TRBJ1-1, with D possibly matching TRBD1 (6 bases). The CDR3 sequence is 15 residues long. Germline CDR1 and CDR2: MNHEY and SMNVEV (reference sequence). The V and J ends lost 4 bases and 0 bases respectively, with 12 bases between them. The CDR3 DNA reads TGTGCCAGCAGTTATCAGGGGATACTGAACACTGAAGCTTTCTTT. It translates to CASSYQGILNTEAFF.

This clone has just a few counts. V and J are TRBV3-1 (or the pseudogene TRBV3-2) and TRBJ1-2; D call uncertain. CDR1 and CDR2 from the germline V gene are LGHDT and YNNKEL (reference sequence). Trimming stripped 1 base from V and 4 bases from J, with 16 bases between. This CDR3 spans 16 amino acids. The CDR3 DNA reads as TGTGCCAGCAGCCAAGGGGAGGGTCGGCGGGCCTATGGCTACACCTTC. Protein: CASSQGEGRRAYGYTF.

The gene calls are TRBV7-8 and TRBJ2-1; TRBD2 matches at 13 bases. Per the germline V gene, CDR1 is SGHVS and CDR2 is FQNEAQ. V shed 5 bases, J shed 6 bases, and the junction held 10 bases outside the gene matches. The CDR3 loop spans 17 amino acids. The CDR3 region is CASSPKTSGRFFNEQFF. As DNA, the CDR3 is TGTGCCAGCAGCCCAAAGACTAGCGGGAGGTTCTTCAATGAGCAGTTCTTC.

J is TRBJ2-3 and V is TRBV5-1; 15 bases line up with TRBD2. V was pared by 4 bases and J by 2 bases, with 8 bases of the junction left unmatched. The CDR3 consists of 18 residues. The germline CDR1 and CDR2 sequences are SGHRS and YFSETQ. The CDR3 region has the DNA TGCGCCAGCAGCCTCCACTGGACTAGCGGGAGGGTCACAGATACGCAGTATTTT. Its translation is CASSLHWTSGRVTDTQYF.

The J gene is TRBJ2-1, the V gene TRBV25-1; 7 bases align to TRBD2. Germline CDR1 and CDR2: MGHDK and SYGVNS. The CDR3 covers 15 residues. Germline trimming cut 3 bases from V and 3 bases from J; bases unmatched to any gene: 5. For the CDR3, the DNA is TGTGCCAGCAGTGAGGCGGGAGACTTCTACAATGAGCAGTTCTTC. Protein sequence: CASSEAGDFYNEQFF.

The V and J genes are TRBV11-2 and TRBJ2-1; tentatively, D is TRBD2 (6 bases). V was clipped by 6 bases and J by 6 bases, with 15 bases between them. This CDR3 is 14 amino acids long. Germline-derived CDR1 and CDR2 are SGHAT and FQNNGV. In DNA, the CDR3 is TGTGCCAGCAGAAAAAGCAGCGGGCTCAATGAGCAGTTCTTC. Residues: CASRKSSGLNEQFF. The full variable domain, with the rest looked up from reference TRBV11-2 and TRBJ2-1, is EAGVAQSPRYKIIEKRQSVAFWCNPISGHATLYWYQQILGQGPKLLIQFQNNGVVDDSQLPKDRFSAERLKGVDSTLKIQPAKLEDSAVYLCASRKSSGLNEQFFGPGTRLTVL.

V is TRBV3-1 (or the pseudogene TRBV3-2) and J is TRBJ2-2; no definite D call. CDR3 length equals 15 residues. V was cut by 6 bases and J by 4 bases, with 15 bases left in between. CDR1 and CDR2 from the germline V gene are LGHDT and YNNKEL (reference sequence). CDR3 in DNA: TGTGCCAGCAGAATAACTTCGTCCGGCACCGGGGAGCTGTTTTTT. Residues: CASRITSSGTGELFF.

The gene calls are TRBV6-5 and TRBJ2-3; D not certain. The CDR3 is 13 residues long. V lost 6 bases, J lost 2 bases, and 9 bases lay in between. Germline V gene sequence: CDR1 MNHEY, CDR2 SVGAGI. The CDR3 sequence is CASRRDNTDTQYF. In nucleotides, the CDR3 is TGTGCCAGCAGGCGAGACAACACAGATACGCAGTATTTT.

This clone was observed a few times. The CDR3, as DNA: TGTGCCAGCAGAATGAGAGCAGGGAACACTGAAGCTTTCTTT. Protein product: CASRMRAGNTEAFF. The chain recombines TRBV6-5 with TRBJ1-1; no reliable D call. Deletions cut 6 bases from V and 1 base from J, with 12 bases between. The CDR3 spans 14 residues. CDR1 is MNHEY, CDR2 SVGAGI, per germline.

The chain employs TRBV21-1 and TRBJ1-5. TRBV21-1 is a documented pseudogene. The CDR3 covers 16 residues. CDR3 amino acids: CASRTTEFHSNQPQHF. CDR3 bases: TGTGCCAGCAGGACTACAGAGTTCCATAGCAATCAGCCCCAGCATTTT.

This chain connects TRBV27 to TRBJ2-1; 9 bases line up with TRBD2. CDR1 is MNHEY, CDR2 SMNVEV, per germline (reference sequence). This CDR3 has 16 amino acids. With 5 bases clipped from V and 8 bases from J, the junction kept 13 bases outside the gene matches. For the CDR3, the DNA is TGTGCCAGCAGTACACCGGGACTAGCTTCTCCCGATGAGCAGTTCTTC. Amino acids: CASSTPGLASPDEQFF.

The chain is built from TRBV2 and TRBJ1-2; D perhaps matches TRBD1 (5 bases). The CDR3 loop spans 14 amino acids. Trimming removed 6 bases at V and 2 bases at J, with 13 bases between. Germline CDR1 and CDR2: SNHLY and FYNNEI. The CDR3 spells CASSTGTVNYGYTF. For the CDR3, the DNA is TGTGCCAGCAGCACTGGGACTGTCAACTATGGCTACACCTTC.

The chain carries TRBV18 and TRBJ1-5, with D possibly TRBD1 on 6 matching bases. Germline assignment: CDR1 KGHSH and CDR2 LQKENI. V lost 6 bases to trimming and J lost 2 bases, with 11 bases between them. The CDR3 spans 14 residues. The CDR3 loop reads CASSWKGGNQPQHF. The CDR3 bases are TGTGCCAGCTCCTGGAAGGGGGGCAATCAGCCCCAGCATTTT. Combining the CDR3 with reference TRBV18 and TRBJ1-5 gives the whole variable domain NAGVMQNPRHLVRRRGQEARLRCSPMKGHSHVYWYRQLPEEGLKFMVYLQKENIIDESGMPKERFSAEFPKEGPSILRIQQVVRGDSAAYFCASSWKGGNQPQHFGDGTRLSIL.

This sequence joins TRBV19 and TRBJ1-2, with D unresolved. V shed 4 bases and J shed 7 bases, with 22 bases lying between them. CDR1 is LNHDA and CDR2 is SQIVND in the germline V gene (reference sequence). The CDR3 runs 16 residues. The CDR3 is CASSTSGGSLIGGYTF. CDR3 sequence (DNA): TGTGCCAGTAGTACCTCAGGAGGGAGCCTGATCGGTGGCTACACCTTC.